The clone carrying this TCR beta chain was seen ten or more times. Its antigen is still unknown. With a J-beta primer mix and a sample-barcoded 5' primer, a second PCR ran about 7 to 12 cycles. Researchers report that each sample yielded at least 2.5 million CDR3-containing paired-end reads. From the 5' RACE reads, TCRdb called clonotypes with MiXCR, one entry per CDR3 protein. The sample lists about 1 million distinct CDR3 sequences, less than 50% occurring once. The CDR3 is 13 amino acids. V lost 5 bases, J lost 3 bases, and 11 bases lay in between. The V gene's germline CDR1 is SGHVS and CDR2 FQNEAQ. This specimen belongs to a study of blood T cells in healthy people across ages. Study summary: Per every two T cells, about one barcoded beta molecule was captured by template switching. Study findings and constraints: The unknown donor CMV status may have confounded expanded clonotype changes. There was a strong correlation between TCR beta diversity and naive T cell percentage.

The gene calls are TRBV7-8 and TRBJ2-7; tentatively, D is TRBD1 or TRBD2 (5 bases each). This receptor was identified in a woman aged 55-70 years in good health. The sample was blood. Here the CDR3 DNA reads TGTGCCAGCAGCACCCGGGACCGCTACGAGCAGTACTTC. Translated: CASSTRDRYEQYF.